This is a list of T cell receptor beta chains from one sample in a study of T cells after posttransplantation cyclophosphamide. Some clones are missing from TCRdb's copy, which holds only in-frame ones; the method was immunoSEQ multiplex PCR. The table lists around 50,000 clones, about 90% of them singletons, with around 3% in the top ten. Specimen: PBMCs. Every receptor here comes from a woman aged 45-59 years in good health and a related stem cell transplant donor. CDR3s include the opening cysteine and the closing phenylalanine or tryptophan. The D gene is left open where the match is weak. Clone size is given for some rows only: seen once, a few or many times, or a class if the clone is expanded.

clone_size: once; cdr3_length: 16; v_call: TRBV19; d_call: -; j_call: TRBJ1-3; cdr3_aa: CASSTPDIYSGNTIYF; cdr3_nt: TGTGCCAGTAGTACCCCGGACATCTACTCTGGAAACACCATATATTTT
clone_size: -; cdr3_length: 14; v_call: TRBV7-9; d_call: -; j_call: TRBJ1-1; cdr3_aa: CASSLGQLNTEAFF; cdr3_nt: TGTGCCAGCAGCTTAGGACAGCTGAACACTGAAGCTTTCTTT
clone_size: -; cdr3_length: 14; v_call: TRBV7-6; d_call: TRBD2; j_call: TRBJ2-7; cdr3_aa: CASSHTSASYEQYF; cdr3_nt: TGTGCCAGCAGCCATACTAGCGCCTCCTACGAGCAGTACTTC
clone_size: -; cdr3_length: 16; v_call: TRBV5-1; d_call: TRBD2; j_call: TRBJ2-1; cdr3_aa: CASSLVSGNSYNEQFF; cdr3_nt: TGCGCCAGCAGCTTGGTCAGCGGGAACTCCTACAATGAGCAGTTCTTC
clone_size: -; cdr3_length: 14; v_call: TRBV19; d_call: -; j_call: TRBJ1-1; cdr3_aa: CASGGLIMNTEAFF; cdr3_nt: TGTGCCAGTGGCGGGTTGATCATGAACACTGAAGCTTTCTTT
clone_size: -; cdr3_length: 16; v_call: TRBV5-6; d_call: TRBD1; j_call: TRBJ1-2; cdr3_aa: CASSQTNQQGSDGYTF; cdr3_nt: TGTGCCAGCAGCCAAACGAATCAACAGGGGTCGGATGGCTACACCTTC
clone_size: -; cdr3_length: 17; v_call: TRBV7-2; d_call: TRBD2; j_call: TRBJ2-3; cdr3_aa: CASSLSASGGTVDTQYF; cdr3_nt: TGTGCCAGCAGCTTATCGGCTAGCGGGGGGACTGTGGATACGCAGTATTTT
clone_size: -; cdr3_length: 15; v_call: TRBV6-5; d_call: TRBD1; j_call: TRBJ1-1; cdr3_aa: CASSYPATTGGEAFF; cdr3_nt: TGTGCCAGCAGTTACCCCGCGACCACAGGGGGTGAAGCTTTCTTT
clone_size: -; cdr3_length: 14; v_call: TRBV21-1; d_call: -; j_call: TRBJ1-6; cdr3_aa: CASIHRGLRSPLHF; cdr3_nt: TGTGCCAGCATACACAGGGGGCTACGGTCACCCCTCCACTTT
clone_size: -; cdr3_length: 16; v_call: TRBV18; d_call: TRBD2; j_call: TRBJ2-1; cdr3_aa: CASSPFGLAGEVEQFF; cdr3_nt: TGTGCCAGCTCACCATTTGGACTAGCGGGAGAGGTTGAGCAGTTCTTC
clone_size: -; cdr3_length: 17; v_call: TRBV9; d_call: TRBD2; j_call: TRBJ2-7; cdr3_aa: CASSPTQTSGKSHEQYF; cdr3_nt: TGTGCCAGCAGCCCCACCCAGACTAGCGGGAAGTCCCACGAGCAGTACTTC
clone_size: -; cdr3_length: 17; v_call: TRBV4-2; d_call: TRBD2; j_call: TRBJ2-2; cdr3_aa: CASSQGNGGGDTGELFF; cdr3_nt: TGTGCCAGCAGCCAAGGGAATGGGGGAGGGGACACCGGGGAGCTGTTTTTT
clone_size: -; cdr3_length: 14; v_call: TRBV9; d_call: TRBD1; j_call: TRBJ1-4; cdr3_aa: CASSTQGSNEKLFF; cdr3_nt: TGTGCCAGCAGCACACAGGGGTCTAATGAAAAACTGTTTTTT
clone_size: -; cdr3_length: 12; v_call: TRBV19; d_call: -; j_call: TRBJ1-6; cdr3_aa: CASSMPRSPLHF; cdr3_nt: TGTGCCAGTAGTATGCCGCGTTCCCCCCTCCACTTT
clone_size: -; cdr3_length: 14; v_call: TRBV19; d_call: TRBD1; j_call: TRBJ1-5; cdr3_aa: CASSSTGGNQPQHF; cdr3_nt: TGTGCCAGTAGTTCGACAGGGGGCAATCAGCCCCAGCATTTT
clone_size: -; cdr3_length: 16; v_call: TRBV11-2; d_call: TRBD2; j_call: TRBJ2-3; cdr3_aa: CASSFTSGGNTDTQYF; cdr3_nt: TGTGCCAGCAGCTTTACTAGCGGGGGGAACACAGATACGCAGTATTTT
clone_size: -; cdr3_length: 12; v_call: TRBV10-3; d_call: -; j_call: TRBJ1-3; cdr3_aa: CAIGRVGDTIYF; cdr3_nt: TGTGCCATCGGCAGGGTAGGGGACACCATATATTTT
clone_size: -; cdr3_length: 16; v_call: TRBV5-6; d_call: -; j_call: TRBJ1-5; cdr3_aa: CASSSTHRHSNQPQHF; cdr3_nt: TGTGCCAGCAGCTCGACGCATCGACACTCCAATCAGCCCCAGCATTTT
clone_size: -; cdr3_length: 16; v_call: TRBV5-5; d_call: TRBD1; j_call: TRBJ1-6; cdr3_aa: CASSRGTGTYNSPLHF; cdr3_nt: TGTGCCAGCAGCCGAGGGACAGGGACTTATAATTCACCCCTCCACTTT
clone_size: -; cdr3_length: 17; v_call: TRBV5-1; d_call: TRBD1; j_call: TRBJ1-5; cdr3_aa: CASSLPLDRAGGQPQHF; cdr3_nt: TGCGCCAGCAGCTTGCCCCTCGACAGGGCGGGCGGTCAGCCCCAGCATTTT
clone_size: -; cdr3_length: 14; v_call: TRBV18; d_call: -; j_call: TRBJ1-3; cdr3_aa: CASSPTGYRDTIYF; cdr3_nt: TGTGCCAGCTCACCAACAGGGTATCGGGACACCATATATTTT
clone_size: -; cdr3_length: 11; v_call: TRBV29-1; d_call: TRBD1; j_call: TRBJ2-7; cdr3_aa: CSAQQGDEQYF; cdr3_nt: TGCAGCGCCCAACAGGGGGACGAGCAGTACTTC
clone_size: -; cdr3_length: 14; v_call: TRBV28; d_call: -; j_call: TRBJ2-2; cdr3_aa: CASSPKLAAGELFF; cdr3_nt: TGTGCCAGCAGTCCAAAGCTGGCGGCCGGGGAGCTGTTTTTT
clone_size: -; cdr3_length: 15; v_call: TRBV6-5; d_call: -; j_call: TRBJ1-1; cdr3_aa: CASSYSREPNTEAFF; cdr3_nt: TGTGCCAGCAGTTACTCGAGGGAACCAAACACTGAAGCTTTCTTT
clone_size: -; cdr3_length: 13; v_call: TRBV2; d_call: -; j_call: TRBJ2-7; cdr3_aa: CASSVRQGYEQYF; cdr3_nt: TGTGCCAGCAGTGTAAGGCAGGGGTACGAGCAGTACTTC
clone_size: -; cdr3_length: 15; v_call: TRBV5-1; d_call: TRBD1; j_call: TRBJ2-2; cdr3_aa: CASSLGTGATGELFF; cdr3_nt: TGCGCCAGCAGCTTGGGGACAGGGGCCACCGGGGAGCTGTTTTTT
clone_size: -; cdr3_length: 14; v_call: TRBV7-2; d_call: TRBD1; j_call: TRBJ2-7; cdr3_aa: CASSSGTGGSEQYF; cdr3_nt: TGTGCCAGCAGCTCTGGGACAGGGGGCAGCGAGCAGTACTTC
clone_size: -; cdr3_length: 15; v_call: TRBV29-1; d_call: -; j_call: TRBJ1-3; cdr3_aa: CSVEGGTGSGNTIYF; cdr3_nt: TGCAGCGTTGAAGGAGGAACTGGATCTGGAAACACCATATATTTT
clone_size: -; cdr3_length: 14; v_call: TRBV7-6; d_call: -; j_call: TRBJ1-2; cdr3_aa: CASSLDGANYGYTF; cdr3_nt: TGTGCCAGCAGCTTAGATGGGGCAAACTATGGCTACACCTTC
clone_size: few; cdr3_length: 15; v_call: TRBV10-2; d_call: -; j_call: TRBJ1-6; cdr3_aa: CASSEGTQFNSPLHF; cdr3_nt: TGCGCCAGCAGTGAGGGGACACAATTCAATTCACCCCTCCACTTT
clone_size: -; cdr3_length: 15; v_call: TRBV5-1; d_call: TRBD1; j_call: TRBJ2-1; cdr3_aa: CASKSGTGSYNEQFF; cdr3_nt: TGCGCCAGCAAGAGTGGGACAGGGTCCTACAATGAGCAGTTCTTC
clone_size: -; cdr3_length: 15; v_call: TRBV1; d_call: -; j_call: TRBJ1-1; cdr3_aa: CTSSTEDSQIPEAFF; cdr3_nt: TGCACCAGCAGCACTGAGGACAGCCAGATCCCTGAAGCTTTCTTT
clone_size: -; cdr3_length: 11; v_call: TRBV20-1; d_call: -; j_call: TRBJ2-7; cdr3_aa: CSAKISYEQYF; cdr3_nt: TGCAGTGCTAAGATCAGCTACGAGCAGTACTTC
clone_size: -; cdr3_length: 14; v_call: TRBV27; d_call: -; j_call: TRBJ2-3; cdr3_aa: CASGRGERTDTQYF; cdr3_nt: TGTGCCAGCGGGCGGGGTGAGAGGACAGATACGCAGTATTTT
clone_size: -; cdr3_length: 15; v_call: TRBV28; d_call: -; j_call: TRBJ1-5; cdr3_aa: CASRRGAVGNQPQHF; cdr3_nt: TGTGCCAGTCGACGGGGGGCGGTTGGGAATCAGCCCCAGCATTTT
clone_size: -; cdr3_length: 15; v_call: TRBV7-9; d_call: TRBD1; j_call: TRBJ1-2; cdr3_aa: CASIPSGQENYGYTF; cdr3_nt: TGTGCCAGCATCCCCTCTGGACAGGAGAACTATGGCTACACCTTC
clone_size: -; cdr3_length: 14; v_call: TRBV2; d_call: TRBD2; j_call: TRBJ2-1; cdr3_aa: CASSEDPAGDEQFF; cdr3_nt: TGTGCCAGCAGTGAAGACCCAGCGGGGGACGAGCAGTTCTTC
clone_size: -; cdr3_length: 16; v_call: TRBV7-9; d_call: TRBD1; j_call: TRBJ1-5; cdr3_aa: CASSLGTGDSNQPQHF; cdr3_nt: TGTGCCAGCAGCTTAGGGACAGGGGATAGCAATCAGCCCCAGCATTTT
clone_size: once; cdr3_length: 15; v_call: TRBV5-1; d_call: -; j_call: TRBJ2-7; cdr3_aa: CASSLSGAAAYEQYF; cdr3_nt: TGCGCCAGCAGCTTGTCGGGAGCGGCGGCCTACGAGCAGTACTTC
clone_size: -; cdr3_length: 16; v_call: TRBV21-1; d_call: -; j_call: TRBJ1-5; cdr3_aa: CASSTWGQGRNQPQHF; cdr3_nt: TGTGCCAGCAGCACCTGGGGACAGGGGAGAAATCAGCCCCAGCATTTT
clone_size: few; cdr3_length: 15; v_call: TRBV5-4; d_call: TRBD2; j_call: TRBJ2-4; cdr3_aa: CASSPSGRAEVIQYF; cdr3_nt: TGTGCCAGCAGCCCTAGCGGGAGGGCCGAAGTCATTCAGTACTTC
clone_size: -; cdr3_length: 18; v_call: TRBV7-2; d_call: TRBD2; j_call: TRBJ2-3; cdr3_aa: CASSHGTSGRWGTDTQYF; cdr3_nt: TGTGCCAGCAGCCACGGGACTAGCGGGAGATGGGGCACAGATACGCAGTATTTT
clone_size: once; cdr3_length: 17; v_call: TRBV5-1; d_call: TRBD2; j_call: TRBJ2-1; cdr3_aa: CASSLVASGGGYNEQFF; cdr3_nt: TGCGCCAGCAGCTTGGTGGCTAGCGGGGGGGGCTACAATGAGCAGTTCTTC
clone_size: -; cdr3_length: 15; v_call: TRBV6-1; d_call: TRBD2; j_call: TRBJ2-1; cdr3_aa: CASRRVRESYNEQFF; cdr3_nt: TGTGCCAGCAGACGGGTGCGGGAGTCCTACAATGAGCAGTTCTTC
clone_size: -; cdr3_length: 19; v_call: TRBV5-1; d_call: -; j_call: TRBJ1-4; cdr3_aa: CASSHIAAGRYTTNEKLFF; cdr3_nt: TGCGCCAGCAGCCACATCGCGGCAGGGCGGTACACAACTAATGAAAAACTGTTTTTT
clone_size: -; cdr3_length: 14; v_call: TRBV6-5; d_call: -; j_call: TRBJ2-7; cdr3_aa: CASSYSDRNYEQYF; cdr3_nt: TGTGCCAGCAGTTACTCCGACAGGAACTACGAGCAGTACTTC
clone_size: -; cdr3_length: 16; v_call: TRBV5-1; d_call: -; j_call: TRBJ2-1; cdr3_aa: CASREGADYSYNEQFF; cdr3_nt: TGCGCCAGCCGCGAGGGCGCGGACTACTCCTACAATGAGCAGTTCTTC
clone_size: -; cdr3_length: 17; v_call: TRBV27; d_call: TRBD1; j_call: TRBJ1-1; cdr3_aa: CASSLSVRGQGATEAFF; cdr3_nt: TGTGCCAGCAGTTTATCTGTAAGGGGACAGGGTGCCACTGAAGCTTTCTTT
clone_size: -; cdr3_length: 15; v_call: TRBV7-9; d_call: -; j_call: TRBJ1-1; cdr3_aa: CASSHKGRQNAEAFF; cdr3_nt: TGTGCCAGCAGCCACAAGGGGCGTCAAAACGCTGAAGCTTTCTTT